The 32 T cell receptor beta chains below were found in one sample sequenced in a study of T cell repertoires in cytomegalovirus infection. Each CDR3 protein is one row after TCRdb ran MiXCR on the reads. This sample has roughly 100,000 distinct CDR3 sequences; about 15% occur once, and the top ten carry over 8%. Material for sequencing was PBMCs. These receptors were obtained from a human donor in good health (CMV status not recorded). Some clones in this sample may be carry-over from other donors' samples.

This clonotype was recorded at least ten times. The rearrangement uses TRBV7-8 and TRBJ1-1, with D possibly matching TRBD1 (5 bases). V dropped 1 base and J dropped 3 bases, with 6 bases sitting between them. The CDR3 runs to 13 residues. Germline V gives CDR1 SGHVS, CDR2 FQNEAQ. CDR3 sequence (DNA): TGTGCCAGCAGCTTAGTCAGGGACACTGAAGCTTTCTTT. It codes for CASSLVRDTEAFF.

This clonotype was counted only a few times. This chain connects TRBV27 to TRBJ1-5; TRBD1 aligns across 7 bases. The CDR3 totals 14 residues. Germline V gene sequence: CDR1 MNHEY, CDR2 SMNVEV (reference sequence). The trim removed 9 bases at V and 0 bases at J, leaving 5 bases unmatched. The CDR3 DNA reads as TGTGCCAGTCGACAGGGTTATAGCAATCAGCCCCAGCATTTT. Residues: CASRQGYSNQPQHF.

The chain uses TRBV5-5 and TRBJ2-3; D call uncertain. The V and J ends lost 4 bases and 2 bases respectively, with 20 bases between them. The germline V gene encodes CDR1 SGHKS and CDR2 YYEKEE (reference sequence). This CDR3 has 17 residues. In nucleotides, the CDR3 is TGTGCCAGCAGCAGCCGCCCAACCTCGCCCCCCACAGATACGCAGTATTTT. Residues: CASSSRPTSPPTDTQYF.

This clonotype was detected ten times or more. V gene TRBV7-9 combines with J gene TRBJ1-6; D remains unclear. V lost 1 base and J 4 bases, leaving 8 bases between the germline ends. CDR1 and CDR2 (germline): SEHNR, FQNEAQ (reference sequence). The length of the CDR3 is 15 residues. CDR3 nucleotide sequence: TGTGCCAGCAGCTTAGGAGGCACGTATAATTCACCCCTCCACTTT. Its protein product is CASSLGGTYNSPLHF.

The chain combines TRBV12-3 or TRBV12-4 with TRBJ1-1; the D is unclear. Trimming pared 6 bases from V and 0 bases from J, leaving 8 bases between. This CDR3 is 13 amino acids long. CDR3 in DNA: TGTGCCAGCAGGACAACAGTGAACACTGAAGCTTTCTTT. Residues: CASRTTVNTEAFF.

This clonotype was detected many times. No DNA is shown, since the ends of the CDR3 on it are uncertain; the CDR3 is the one TCRdb lists. V and J are TRBV28 and TRBJ1-2; the table gives TRBD1 as D, unverified against the DNA. The length of the CDR3 is 17 amino acids, counting both ends. Per the germline V gene, CDR1 is MDHEN and CDR2 is SYDVKM. The CDR3: CASSFFGQGPWHGSYTF.

This clonotype has just a few counts. The chain couples TRBV7-2 to TRBJ2-1; 10 bases are shared with TRBD2. The CDR3 covers 14 residues. CDR1 and CDR2 (germline): SGHTA, FQGNSA. With 4 bases clipped from V and 10 bases from J, the junction kept 7 bases outside the gene matches. CDR3 DNA: TGTGCCAGCAGCTATCTAGCGGGGGCGGGGGAGCAGTTCTTC. This codes for CASSYLAGAGEQFF.

This sequence joins TRBV28 and TRBJ1-2; 10 bases line up with TRBD1. This CDR3 is 15 amino acids long. Germline trimming cut 5 bases from V and 5 bases from J; bases unmatched to any gene: 8. The germline CDR1 and CDR2 sequences are MDHEN and SYDVKM. The CDR3 here is CASSPDRGHRYGYTF. In DNA, the CDR3 is TGTGCCAGCAGTCCAGACAGGGGGCATAGGTATGGCTACACCTTC.

The rearrangement joins TRBV7-3 to TRBJ1-1, with 9 bases identical to TRBD1. Germline lookup yields CDR1 SGHTA and CDR2 FQGTGA. The CDR3 contains 13 residues. The ends lost 6 bases at V and 3 bases at J; junction bases unmatched: 2. This CDR3 reads CASSWTGDTEAFF. CDR3 DNA sequence: TGTGCCAGCAGTTGGACAGGGGACACTGAAGCTTTCTTT.

This clonotype was counted only a few times. The chain links TRBV20-1 to TRBJ1-2, with 8 positions matching TRBD1. CDR3 size: 15 residues. Trimming took 5 bases from V and 4 from J; bases not matched to a gene: 12. Germline V CDR1 and CDR2: DFQATT, SNEGSKA (reference sequence). The CDR3: CSASRDRKGRYGYTF. The CDR3, as DNA: TGCAGTGCTTCCCGGGACAGGAAGGGCCGCTATGGCTACACCTTC.

This chain uses TRBV10-3 with TRBJ1-1; possible D gene TRBD1, 5 bases. Germline-derived CDR1 and CDR2 are ENHRY and SYGVKD. The length of the CDR3 is 13 residues. V lost 3 bases and J lost 5, with 10 bases in between. The DNA for the CDR3 is TGTGCCATCAGTGACGGGGGGGAAACTGAAGCTTTCTTT. Translating gives CAISDGGETEAFF.

This clonotype was observed many times. The genes are TRBV28 and TRBJ1-2, with TRBD1 as a possible D gene (6 bases). Looked up from germline, CDR1 is MDHEN and CDR2 is SYDVKM. The CDR3 length is 15 residues. The ends were cut back, 3 bases at V and 1 base at J, with 12 bases in the middle. The CDR3 bases are TGTGCCAGCAGTTTGCCCGGACAGCGTAACTATGGCTACACCTTC. As protein: CASSLPGQRNYGYTF.

The chain carries TRBV20-1 and TRBJ2-2; TRBD2 matches 8 bases. Germline lookup yields CDR1 DFQATT and CDR2 SNEGSKA (reference sequence). With 6 bases clipped from V and 2 bases from J, the junction kept 5 bases outside the gene matches. The CDR3 covers 14 residues. CDR3 region: CSANGGGNTGELFF. The DNA of the CDR3 is TGCAGTGCCAACGGGGGGGGAAACACCGGGGAGCTGTTTTTT.

V is TRBV9 and J is TRBJ2-5; 7 bases match TRBD1. The V gene's germline CDR1 is SGDLS and CDR2 YYNGEE. The CDR3 is made up of 16 amino acids. V gave up 1 base and J gave up 4 bases; unmatched junction bases: 10. In DNA form, the CDR3 reads TGTGCCAGCAGCGTATTTGGACAGGCGCCTCTAGAGACCCAGTACTTC. As protein: CASSVFGQAPLETQYF.

As regards this clonotype: A read error may account for a junction end that differs from germline. The chain combines TRBV25-1 with TRBJ2-7, with D possibly matching TRBD2 (7 bases). CDR1 and CDR2 from the germline V gene are MGHDK and SYGVNS. There are 15 residues in the CDR3. In DNA, the CDR3 is TGTGCCAGCAGTGATGGGGGGGGCGGCTCCTACGAGCATTACTTC. The encoded protein is CASSDGGGGSYEHYF.

The chain recombines TRBV12-3 or TRBV12-4 with TRBJ1-2, with D maybe TRBD1 (5 bases). Trimming removed 5 bases from V and 4 bases from J, with 11 bases in between. The CDR3 covers 13 residues. The CDR3 reads CASSGPGGYGYTF. CDR3 DNA: TGTGCCAGCAGTGGTCCGGGGGGCTATGGCTACACCTTC.

The table lists this clonotype with many counts. The rearrangement joins TRBV7-2 to TRBJ2-2; D possibly uses TRBD1 or TRBD2 (6 bases each). Looked up from germline, CDR1 is SGHTA and CDR2 is FQGNSA. Trimming stripped 8 bases from V and 4 bases from J, with 17 bases between. The CDR3 is made up of 15 amino acids. CDR3 sequence: CASLADRRGTGELFF. DNA of the CDR3: TGTGCCAGCTTGGCTGACAGGAGGGGCACCGGGGAGCTGTTTTTT.

This clonotype has at least ten counts. The chain couples TRBV6-2 or TRBV6-3 to TRBJ1-1; 8 bases align to TRBD1. Germline V gene data show CDR1 as MNHEY and CDR2 as SVGEGT. The CDR3 length is 16 residues. After removal of 4 bases from V and 1 base from J, the junction contained 8 bases not matched to a gene. The CDR3 reads CASSSKDRGENTEAFF. The DNA of the CDR3 is TGTGCCAGCAGTTCAAAAGACAGGGGCGAGAACACTGAAGCTTTCTTT.

As regards this clonotype: The CDR3 carries no conserved terminal phenylalanine or tryptophan, so it likely arises from a read error. The DNA is left out, because the CDR3 cannot be placed on it with certainty; the CDR3 is given as TCRdb lists it. The chain is built from TRBV30 and TRBJ1-1; whether TRBD1, the table's D call, matches the DNA was not checked. With termini counted, the CDR3 has 12 amino acids. Germline V lookup: CDR1 GTSNPN, CDR2 SVGIG (reference sequence). The CDR3 reads CAWAEVMGVPFS.

This chain connects TRBV7-3 to TRBJ1-5, with TRBD1 matching over 7 bases. The germline V gene has CDR1 SGHTA and CDR2 FQGTGA. The CDR3 consists of 16 residues. CDR3 protein: CSSSPQGWDSNQPQHF. The CDR3, as DNA: TGTTCTAGCAGCCCACAGGGGTGGGATAGCAATCAGCCCCAGCATTTT.

In its sample, this clonotype was seen many times. V usage is TRBV12-3 or TRBV12-4 and J usage is TRBJ1-5; D not resolved. V was trimmed by 2 bases and J by 10 bases, leaving 9 bases between them. This CDR3 is built from 12 residues. The CDR3 loop reads CASSLSGSPQHF. The CDR3, as DNA: TGTGCCAGCAGTTTATCGGGTTCTCCCCAGCATTTT.

This clonotype was seen only once. The chain employs TRBV6-1 and TRBJ1-1; tentative D call: TRBD1 (6 bases). Deletions cut 8 bases from V and 3 bases from J, with 10 bases between. The CDR3 runs 12 residues. The germline CDR1 and CDR2 sequences are MNHNS and SASEGT. The CDR3 DNA follows: TGTGCCAGCGCCAGGACAGACACTGAAGCTTTCTTT. It is translated as CASARTDTEAFF.

This clonotype came up once. The chain has TRBV20-1 and TRBJ2-7, with D possibly TRBD1 on 5 matching bases. The CDR3 loop spans 15 amino acids. Trimming cost V 7 bases and J 2 bases, with 21 bases left between them. Germline assignment: CDR1 DFQATT and CDR2 SNEGSKA (reference sequence). The CDR3 reads CSGSVVAGQTYEQYF. CDR3 in DNA: TGCAGTGGTTCCGTCGTGGCAGGGCAGACCTACGAGCAGTACTTC.

This clonotype has only a few counts. A much larger clone lies one base from this, so it may be a read error. CDR3 sequence reads: CASVSTDTQYF. In DNA, the CDR3 is TGTGCCAGCGTAAGCACAGATACGCAGTATTTT. The V call is TRBV27, the J call TRBJ2-3, with D hard to call. This CDR3 is built from 11 residues. Germline CDR1 is MNHEY and CDR2 is SMNVEV (reference sequence). V lost 8 bases, J lost 0 bases, and 3 bases lay in between.

The chain has TRBV5-1 and TRBJ1-1; 10 nucleotides align to TRBD1. V shed 5 bases, J shed 5 bases, and the junction held 6 bases outside the gene matches. CDR3 size: 14 residues. Germline lookup yields CDR1 SGHRS and CDR2 YFSETQ. The CDR3 DNA sequence: TGCGCCAGCAGTCGTGACAGGGGGCGAACTGAAGCTTTCTTT. Translating gives CASSRDRGRTEAFF.

This clonotype was counted at least ten times. The chain joins TRBV18 to TRBJ1-2, with 10 bases matching TRBD1. With 3 bases clipped from V and 7 bases from J, the junction kept 2 bases outside the gene matches. CDR1 is KGHSH, CDR2 LQKENI, per germline. The CDR3 spans 13 residues. CDR3 DNA sequence: TGTGCCAGCTCACCCGGACAGGGGGGTGGCTACACCTTC. It yields the protein CASSPGQGGGYTF.

J is TRBJ2-7 and V is TRBV5-1; 9 positions agree with TRBD2. The CDR3 spans 16 residues. From germline, CDR1 is SGHRS and CDR2 YFSETQ. The trim removed 1 base at V and 3 bases at J, leaving 8 bases unmatched. CDR3 protein: CASSLQQAGGGYEQYF. The CDR3 DNA reads as TGCGCCAGCAGCTTGCAACAAGCGGGGGGCGGCTACGAGCAGTACTTC.

This clonotype was seen a handful of times. The chain uses TRBV19 and TRBJ1-5, with TRBD1 identical over 8 bases. The CDR3 is made up of 14 amino acids. The V gene end was trimmed by 7 bases and the J gene end by 0 bases; junction bases not matched to a gene: 2. Germline V gene lookup returns CDR1 LNHDA and CDR2 SQIVND (reference sequence). The CDR3 loop reads CASTGGFSNQPQHF. DNA for the CDR3: TGTGCCAGTACAGGGGGCTTTAGCAATCAGCCCCAGCATTTT.

Points on this clonotype: One base away lies a much larger clone, so this may be a sequencing read error. The CDR3 is CSFVTGVETQYF. CDR3 coding DNA: TGCAGCTTTGTGACAGGGGTGGAGACCCAGTACTTC. This sequence joins TRBV29-1 and TRBJ2-5, with 8 bases matching TRBD1. The V segment lost 8 bases and the J segment 5 bases; nucleotides outside the gene matches: 7. The germline CDR1 and CDR2 sequences are SQVTM and ANQGSEA. The CDR3 extends over 12 amino acids.

V is TRBV19 and J is TRBJ1-1; no definite D call. There are 13 residues in the CDR3. Trimming pared 4 bases from V and 1 base from J, leaving 7 bases between. CDR1 and CDR2 from the germline V gene are LNHDA and SQIVND (reference sequence). The CDR3, as DNA: TGTGCCAGTAGTACTAAGGAGAACACTGAAGCTTTCTTT. Its protein product is CASSTKENTEAFF.

At least ten counts were recorded for this clonotype. V is TRBV7-2 and J is TRBJ1-4, with D uncertain. Germline-derived CDR1 and CDR2 are SGHTA and FQGNSA. Trimming removed 6 bases from V and 8 bases from J, with 10 bases in between. The CDR3 loop spans 12 amino acids. The CDR3 loop is CASRGLGEKLFF. CDR3 sequence (DNA): TGTGCCAGCAGAGGGCTAGGGGAAAAACTGTTTTTT.

J is TRBJ1-1 and V is TRBV11-2; D might be TRBD1 (5 bases). The germline V and J ends were trimmed by 0 bases and 10 bases, with 18 bases remaining between them. Germline assignment: CDR1 SGHAT and CDR2 FQNNGV. The CDR3 is 15 residues long. The CDR3, as DNA: TGTGCCAGCAGCTTAGATCTGGGCGTCGGGACCCGAGCTTTCTTT. It codes for CASSLDLGVGTRAFF.